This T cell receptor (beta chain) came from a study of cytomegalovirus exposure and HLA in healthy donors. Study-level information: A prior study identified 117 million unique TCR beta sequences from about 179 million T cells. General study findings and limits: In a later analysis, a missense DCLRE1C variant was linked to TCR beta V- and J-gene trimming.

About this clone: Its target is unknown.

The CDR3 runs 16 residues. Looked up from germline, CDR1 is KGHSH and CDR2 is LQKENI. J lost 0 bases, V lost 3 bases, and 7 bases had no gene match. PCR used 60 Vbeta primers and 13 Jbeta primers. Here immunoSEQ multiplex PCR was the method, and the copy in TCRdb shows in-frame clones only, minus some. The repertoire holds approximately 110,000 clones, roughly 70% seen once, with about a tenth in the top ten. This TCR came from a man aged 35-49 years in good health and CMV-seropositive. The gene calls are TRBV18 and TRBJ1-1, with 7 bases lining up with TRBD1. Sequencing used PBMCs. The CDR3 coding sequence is TGTGCCAGCTCACCTGTCCCGGACAGGATGAACACTGAAGCTTTCTTT. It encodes CASSPVPDRMNTEAFF.